This entry lists 27 T cell receptor beta chains sequenced from one sample in a study of blood T cell repertoires in COVID-19. The assay was immunoSEQ multiplex PCR, and TCRdb's table has in-frame clones only and misses some. The sample lists under 450,000 clones, around 89% seen once, with 10% to 15% in the top ten. Sample: peripheral blood. The receptor set was obtained from a woman aged 50 to 60 with COVID-19, enrolled during active disease.

The chain recombines TRBV28 with TRBJ1-2; D gene unclear. The CDR3 is made up of 16 amino acids. V was cut by 6 bases and J by 0 bases, with 17 bases left in between. Germline CDR1 and CDR2: MDHEN and SYDVKM. The DNA of the CDR3 is TGTGCCAGCAGGCGCCGAGAAGGACTGACTAACTATGGCTACACCTTC. This translates into CASRRREGLTNYGYTF.

This clone occurred once. The chain has TRBV27 and TRBJ1-1; no clear D. With 2 bases removed from V and 6 bases from J, the gap between germline ends came to 13 bases. The CDR3 is 14 amino acids. Germline-derived CDR1 and CDR2 are MNHEY and SMNVEV (reference sequence). The CDR3 nucleotides are TGTGCCAGCAGTTTAGGTGAGTCGGTGGCTGAAGCTTTCTTT. Residues: CASSLGESVAEAFF.

CDR3 nucleotide sequence: TGTGCCAGCAGTCCCCTTGGTCGGACAGGGGTGAACACTGAAGCTTTCTTT. This codes for CASSPLGRTGVNTEAFF. V usage is TRBV6-6 and J usage is TRBJ1-1, with 9 bases identical to TRBD1. Germline-derived CDR1 and CDR2 are MNHNY and SVGAGI (reference sequence). After removal of 5 bases from V and 0 bases from J, the junction contained 10 bases not matched to a gene. The length of the CDR3 is 17 residues.

V and J are TRBV9 and TRBJ1-5; the D gene is possibly TRBD1 (6 bases). Per germline, CDR1 SGDLS and CDR2 YYNGEE. The CDR3 totals 15 residues. V was cut by 0 bases and J by 7 bases, with 14 bases left in between. CDR3 sequence reads: CASSVEGGAGQPQHF. CDR3 nucleotide sequence: TGTGCCAGCAGCGTAGAAGGGGGGGCGGGACAGCCCCAGCATTTT.

The rearrangement links TRBV28 to TRBJ2-3; 10 bases are shared with TRBD1. The CDR3 consists of 15 residues. Germline lookup yields CDR1 MDHEN and CDR2 SYDVKM. The V gene end was trimmed by 6 bases and the J gene end by 6 bases; junction bases not matched to a gene: 9. The CDR3 nucleotides read TGTGCCAGCAGCACGACAGGGGGCGAGTCTGATACGCAGTATTTT. It codes for CASSTTGGESDTQYF.

Only one count was recorded for this clone. The chain carries TRBV7-2 and TRBJ1-2; D gene uncertain. The CDR3 is made up of 15 amino acids. CDR1 is SGHTA, CDR2 FQGNSA, per germline. Trimming shortened V by 0 bases and J by 0 bases, and 8 bases separated the two germline ends. The CDR3 bases are TGTGCCAGCAGCTTAGCGGCTGTTGCTAACTATGGCTACACCTTC. Its translation is CASSLAAVANYGYTF. Using reference TRBV7-2 and TRBJ1-2 for the parts outside the CDR3, the full variable domain is GAGVSQSPSNKVTEKGKDVELRCDPISGHTALYWYRQSLGQGLEFLIYFQGNSAPDKSGLPSDRFSAERTGGSVSTLTIQRTQQEDSAVYLCASSLAAVANYGYTFGSGTRLTVV.

Concerning this clone: Sequence at one end of the junction differs from germline and may be a read error. The J gene is TRBJ2-1, the V gene TRBV6-5; TRBD1 matches 7 bases. CDR3 length: 12 amino acids. CDR1 MNHEY and CDR2 SVGAGI come from the germline V gene. The CDR3 nucleotides read TGTGCCAGCAGTCCTGTCGTGGGACAGTTACTCTTC. Translating it yields CASSPVVGQLLF.

The chain has TRBV28 and TRBJ1-5, with 7 nucleotides matching TRBD1. CDR3 length: 15 amino acids. J gave up 5 bases and V 6 bases, and 10 bases lay outside the gene matches. Per the germline V gene, CDR1 is MDHEN and CDR2 is SYDVKM. The CDR3 sequence: CASSRRQGGYQPQHF. In nucleotides, the CDR3 is TGTGCCAGCAGCCGGAGACAGGGCGGGTATCAGCCCCAGCATTTT.

DNA of the CDR3: TGTGCCAGCAGCCAAGATCTCCCTAGCGGCTACGAGCAGTACTTC. Encoded protein: CASSQDLPSGYEQYF. The V and J genes are TRBV4-2 and TRBJ2-7; 7 bases line up with TRBD2. Germline values: CDR1 LGHNA, CDR2 YNFKEQ. J was trimmed by 3 bases and V by 0 bases; bases with no gene match: 5. CDR3 length equals 15 residues.

The chain uses TRBV7-2 and TRBJ1-4; no clear D gene. Trimming left V 3 bases short and J 3 bases short, with 11 bases between. Germline V gene data show CDR1 as SGHTA and CDR2 as FQGNSA. This CDR3 has 15 residues. The CDR3 DNA sequence: TGTGCCAGCAGCTTGGTCCACACCCCTAATGAAAAACTGTTTTTT. Translating it yields CASSLVHTPNEKLFF.

The chain couples TRBV5-6 to TRBJ2-2, with TRBD2 matching over 8 bases. Germline lookup yields CDR1 SGHDT and CDR2 YYEEEE. J gave up 2 bases and V 4 bases, and 7 bases lay outside the gene matches. There are 16 residues in the CDR3. The CDR3 nucleotides read TGTGCCAGCAGCGTTAGGACTAGCTCTAACACCGGGGAGCTGTTTTTT. Its protein product is CASSVRTSSNTGELFF.

Only a few counts were recorded for this clone. The chain has TRBV24-1 and TRBJ2-3; 7 bases line up with TRBD2. V was pared by 6 bases and J by 4 bases, with 3 bases of the junction left unmatched. The CDR3 runs 13 residues. Germline V gene data show CDR1 as KGHDR and CDR2 as SFDVKD. In nucleotides, the CDR3 is TGTGCCACCAGTAGCGGGGCGCCAGATACGCAGTATTTT. Residues: CATSSGAPDTQYF.

The rearrangement uses TRBV5-1 and TRBJ2-7, with D perhaps matching TRBD2 (6 bases). Germline V lookup: CDR1 SGHRS, CDR2 YFSETQ. This CDR3 spans 14 amino acids. The V end lost 2 bases, the J end lost 4 bases, and 13 bases lay between the germline ends. CDR3 nucleotides: TGCGCCAGCAGCTTTAGGGACTCCATGTACGAGCAGTACTTC. Residues: CASSFRDSMYEQYF. Full variable domain (remainder filled in from reference TRBV5-1 and TRBJ2-7): KAGVTQTPRYLIKTRGQQVTLSCSPISGHRSVSWYQQTPGQGLQFLFEYFSETQRNKGNFPGRFSGRQFSNSRSEMNVSTLELGDSALYLCASSFRDSMYEQYFGPGTRLTVT.

The DNA for the CDR3 is TGCGCCAGCAGCCCACGGGGGACTAGCGCTGGCAATGAGCAGTTCTTC. Translation: CASSPRGTSAGNEQFF. This chain links TRBV5-1 with TRBJ2-1; 10 bases match TRBD2. The trim removed 4 bases at V and 6 bases at J, leaving 10 bases unmatched. The CDR3 has 16 residues. CDR1 is SGHRS, CDR2 YFSETQ, per germline.

The CDR3 region is CASSQEVGKLFF. DNA for the CDR3: TGTGCCAGCAGCCAAGAAGTCGGAAAACTGTTTTTT. The chain combines TRBV14 with TRBJ1-4; D uncertain. Between the trimmed V and J ends, which lost 0 bases and 10 bases, there was a span of 6 bases. CDR1 is SGHDN, CDR2 FVKESK, per germline. CDR3 length: 12 residues.

This chain uses TRBV5-4 with TRBJ2-3; 11 bases line up with TRBD2. Unmatched junction bases numbered 13, after V lost 4 bases and J lost 12 bases. The CDR3 is made up of 15 amino acids. From germline, CDR1 is SGHNT and CDR2 YYREEE (reference sequence). The CDR3 DNA follows: TGTGCCAGCAGCGTACTAGCGGGGGAACCAGATAATCAGTATTTT. This gives the protein CASSVLAGEPDNQYF.

This clone was seen a few times. The rearrangement links TRBV10-3 to TRBJ1-5, with TRBD1 matching 7 bases. The CDR3 totals 14 residues. V dropped 2 bases and J dropped 2; count of bases not matched to a gene: 0. CDR1 is ENHRY and CDR2 is SYGVKD in the germline V gene. The CDR3 protein is CAISEGQGNQPQHF. The CDR3 DNA is TGTGCCATCAGTGAGGGACAGGGCAATCAGCCCCAGCATTTT.

The rearrangement joins TRBV7-9 to TRBJ1-1, with D possibly being TRBD1 (5 bases). The CDR3 loop spans 12 amino acids. Germline V gene data show CDR1 as SEHNR and CDR2 as FQNEAQ (reference sequence). V lost 4 bases to trimming and J lost 7 bases, with 10 bases between them. The DNA of the CDR3 is TGTGCCAGCAGCTCCGACGGGGGTGAAGCTTTCTTT. This codes for CASSSDGGEAFF.

The V gene is TRBV7-9, the J gene TRBJ1-1; D gene uncertain. V shed 4 bases and J shed 10 bases, with 13 bases lying between them. This CDR3 is built from 12 residues. Germline CDR1 SEHNR, CDR2 FQNEAQ (reference sequence). For the CDR3, the DNA is TGTGCCAGCAGCTCTCCACCTTCGGGAGCTTTCTTT. This sequence encodes CASSSPPSGAFF.

The J gene is TRBJ1-3, the V gene TRBV5-1; 8 nucleotides match TRBD1. The germline CDR1 and CDR2 sequences are SGHRS and YFSETQ. This CDR3 has 16 amino acids. The trim removed 4 bases at V and 0 bases at J, leaving 6 bases unmatched. CDR3 amino acids: CASSMGQVFSGNTIYF. The DNA for the CDR3 is TGCGCCAGCAGCATGGGACAGGTTTTCTCTGGAAACACCATATATTTT.

The chain links TRBV19 to TRBJ1-4; D uncertain. The V gene lost 5 bases and the J gene lost 5 bases, with 12 bases spanning the gap. The CDR3 runs to 14 residues. Per the germline V gene, CDR1 is LNHDA and CDR2 is SQIVND (reference sequence). The CDR3 loop is CASSLRTGNEKLFF. The CDR3 region has the DNA TGTGCCAGTAGTCTACGCACGGGGAATGAAAAACTGTTTTTT.

V usage is TRBV19 and J usage is TRBJ2-7, with D possibly being TRBD2 (5 bases). Germline CDR1 reads LNHDA; CDR2 reads SQIVND (reference sequence). The CDR3 is made up of 15 amino acids. V was pared by 5 bases and J by 0 bases, with 14 bases between. The chain's CDR3 is CASSAGLLSSYEQYF. The CDR3 nucleotides read TGTGCCAGTAGTGCAGGACTCCTCAGCTCCTACGAGCAGTACTTC. Full variable domain (remainder filled in from reference TRBV19 and TRBJ2-7): DGGITQSPKYLFRKEGQNVTLSCEQNLNHDAMYWYRQDPGQGLRLIYYSQIVNDFQKGDIAEGYSVSREKKESFPLTVTSAQKNPTAFYLCASSAGLLSSYEQYFGPGTRLTVT.

The J gene is TRBJ1-6, the V gene TRBV9, with 8 bases matching TRBD1. Germline CDR1 SGDLS, CDR2 YYNGEE. With V trimmed by 4 bases and J by 7 bases, 4 bases remained unmatched. The CDR3 contains 14 residues. This CDR3 reads CASSPGQGNSPLHF. The CDR3 DNA reads as TGTGCCAGCAGCCCCGGACAGGGAAATTCACCCCTCCACTTT.

The chain has TRBV24-1 and TRBJ2-1; D perhaps matches TRBD1 (6 bases). Per germline, CDR1 KGHDR and CDR2 SFDVKD. This CDR3 spans 13 amino acids. V dropped 4 bases and J dropped 7 bases, with 10 bases sitting between them. This CDR3 is CATSEGGVNEQFF. The CDR3 DNA follows: TGTGCCACCAGTGAAGGGGGAGTAAATGAGCAGTTCTTC.

The chain carries TRBV28 and TRBJ2-4; no firm D call. Deletions cut 3 bases from V and 2 bases from J, with 8 bases between. The CDR3 runs 14 residues. CDR1 is MDHEN, CDR2 SYDVKM, per germline. CDR3 sequence (DNA): TGTGCCAGCAGTTTTGCCGCGACCAAAAACATTCAGTACTTC. Its translation: CASSFAATKNIQYF.

The V gene is TRBV20-1, the J gene TRBJ1-4, with 7 bases lining up with TRBD1. This CDR3 has 14 residues. Germline V gene lookup returns CDR1 DFQATT and CDR2 SNEGSKA (reference sequence). V lost 3 bases, J lost 5 bases, and 6 bases stayed unmatched. The chain's CDR3 is CSASKTGRNEKLFF. CDR3 in DNA: TGCAGTGCTAGTAAGACAGGGAGGAATGAAAAACTGTTTTTT.

The chain combines TRBV5-4 with TRBJ1-1; possibly TRBD1 for D (6 bases). The CDR3 has 17 residues. V dropped 4 bases and J dropped 1 base, with 20 bases sitting between them. Germline V gene data show CDR1 as SGHNT and CDR2 as YYREEE (reference sequence). CDR3 coding DNA: TGTGCCAGCAGCCCGGTAGGCACAGGGAGGGGGAACACTGAAGCTTTCTTT. Protein product: CASSPVGTGRGNTEAFF.